A selection of T cell receptor beta chains follows, all from one sample in a study of blood T cell repertoires in COVID-19. The data were produced by immunoSEQ multiplex PCR, yet TCRdb's version contains in-frame clones alone and is incomplete. Here the sample spans approximately 450,000 clones, 80% to 90% being singletons. The sample comprised PBMCs or T cells enriched from blood (not recorded which). The receptors come from a man aged 25-45 years who had recovered from COVID-19. CDR3s include the opening cysteine and the closing phenylalanine or tryptophan. Each record gives: clone size, V gene, D gene, CDR3 protein. D genes are given only for firm matches. Some rows have no size entry. The others give once, few or many, or a class for an expanded clone.

size: -
V: TRBV6-5
D: -
CDR3: CASSKGQDLLYEQYF

size: -
V: TRBV6-1
D: TRBD1
CDR3: CASSARPGQGFYGYTF

size: few
V: TRBV19
D: -
CDR3: CASTLEPRRTNYGYTF

size: once
V: TRBV9
D: -
CDR3: CASTAGRVPTDTQYF

size: -
V: TRBV7-2
D: -
CDR3: CASSLGSRFQETQYF

size: -
V: TRBV3-1/TRBV3-2
D: -
CDR3: CASSQDRRALHF

size: -
V: TRBV27
D: TRBD1
CDR3: CASSPGTGSNQPQHF

size: -
V: TRBV3-1/TRBV3-2
D: -
CDR3: CASTPHNSGRETQYF

size: -
V: TRBV27
D: -
CDR3: CASSLGGHSSYEQYF

size: -
V: TRBV11-2
D: TRBD2
CDR3: CASSSSGGYEQYF

size: -
V: TRBV7-9
D: TRBD2
CDR3: CASSFLSGGNYEQYF

size: -
V: TRBV9
D: -
CDR3: CASSVARGGELFF

size: -
V: TRBV11-3
D: -
CDR3: CASSPRSGTNTGELFF

size: -
V: TRBV6-2/TRBV6-3
D: TRBD2
CDR3: CASSYFVGREEREYEQYF

size: few
V: TRBV5-6
D: TRBD1
CDR3: CASSYGQGSQPQHF

size: -
V: TRBV5-1
D: -
CDR3: CASSLIASNEQFF

size: few
V: TRBV9
D: -
CDR3: CASSVDFGNYGYTF

size: -
V: TRBV24-1
D: TRBD1
CDR3: CATSDRQGADTQYF

size: -
V: TRBV7-8
D: -
CDR3: CASSNRVNSPLHF

size: few
V: TRBV28
D: -
CDR3: CASSLPQGRTEAFF

size: -
V: TRBV28
D: TRBD2
CDR3: CASNSLAGNSYEQYF

size: -
V: TRBV10-3
D: -
CDR3: CAISVERNNYGYTF

size: -
V: TRBV28
D: -
CDR3: CASSSTDGYTF

size: -
V: TRBV19
D: -
CDR3: CASSPRWDTQYF

size: few
V: TRBV18
D: -
CDR3: CASSSTDSNQPQHF

size: few
V: TRBV12-5
D: TRBD1
CDR3: CASGLGQGNNQPQHF

size: -
V: TRBV7-9
D: TRBD2
CDR3: CASSPSGRLYNEQFF

size: once
V: TRBV19
D: -
CDR3: CASSVPGQTYEQYF

size: once
V: TRBV6-4
D: -
CDR3: CASSNRGFLDGYTF

size: -
V: TRBV4-1
D: -
CDR3: CASATGTSRSYEQYF

size: -
V: TRBV3-1/TRBV3-2
D: -
CDR3: CASSQTTSSYNEQFF